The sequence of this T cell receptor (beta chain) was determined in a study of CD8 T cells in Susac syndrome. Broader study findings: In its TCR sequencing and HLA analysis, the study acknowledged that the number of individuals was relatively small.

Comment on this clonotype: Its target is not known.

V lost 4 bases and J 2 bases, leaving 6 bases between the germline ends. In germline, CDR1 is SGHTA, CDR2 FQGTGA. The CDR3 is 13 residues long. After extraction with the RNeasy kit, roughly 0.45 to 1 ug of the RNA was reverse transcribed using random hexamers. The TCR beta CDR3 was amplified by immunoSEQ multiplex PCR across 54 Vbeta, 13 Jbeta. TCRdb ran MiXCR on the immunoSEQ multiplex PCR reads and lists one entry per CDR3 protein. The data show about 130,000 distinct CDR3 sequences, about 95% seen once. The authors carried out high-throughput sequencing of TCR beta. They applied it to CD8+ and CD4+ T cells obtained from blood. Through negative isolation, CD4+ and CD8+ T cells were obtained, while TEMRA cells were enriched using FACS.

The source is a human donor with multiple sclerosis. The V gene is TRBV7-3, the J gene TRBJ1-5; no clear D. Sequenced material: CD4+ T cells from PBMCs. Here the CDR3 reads CASSWDGNQPQHF. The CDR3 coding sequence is TGTGCCAGCAGCTGGGATGGCAATCAGCCCCAGCATTTT.